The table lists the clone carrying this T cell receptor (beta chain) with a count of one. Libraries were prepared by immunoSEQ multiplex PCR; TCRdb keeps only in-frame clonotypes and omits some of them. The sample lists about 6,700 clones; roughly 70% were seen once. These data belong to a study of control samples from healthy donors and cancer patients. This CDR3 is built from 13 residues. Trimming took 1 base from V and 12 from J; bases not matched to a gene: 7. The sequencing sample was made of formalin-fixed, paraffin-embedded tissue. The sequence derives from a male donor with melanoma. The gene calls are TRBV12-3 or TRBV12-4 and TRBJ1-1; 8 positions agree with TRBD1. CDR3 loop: CASSLEGTGRPFF. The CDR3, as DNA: TGTGCCAGCAGTTTAGAAGGGACAGGACGGCCTTTCTTT.